The rows below give T cell receptor beta chains drawn from one sample of a study of cytomegalovirus exposure and HLA in healthy donors. Only in-frame clones appear in the TCRdb table, and some are missing; sequencing was by immunoSEQ multiplex PCR. The sample records about 120,000 clones, approximately 75% being singletons. Material for sequencing was PBMCs. These receptors were taken from a man aged 40-55 years in good health and CMV-seronegative. Both conserved end residues are trimmed from each CDR3.

v_call	j_call	cdr3_aa
TRBV9	TRBJ2-7	ASSPRTSGGYEQY
TRBV27	TRBJ2-5	ASSLGSRASKTQY
TRBV2	TRBJ1-1	ASSVSRGNTEAF
TRBV5-6	TRBJ1-2	ASSLVGLKDYGYT
TRBV6-6	TRBJ2-2	ASRGNRGSAGELF
TRBV5-6	TRBJ2-3	ASSLGAGTEYTDTQY
TRBV7-2	TRBJ2-7	ASSYSGGAYEQY
TRBV7-6	TRBJ1-5	ASSQGAGGRNQPQH
TRBV30	TRBJ2-7	ASNRASSYEQY
TRBV4-3	TRBJ2-1	ASSRTLAGAYNEQF
TRBV10-1	TRBJ2-3	ASSPGQGRADTQY
TRBV28	TRBJ2-1	ASSPYFGDYFYNEQF
TRBV10-2	TRBJ1-2	ASRAAGAVKFYGYT
TRBV4-2	TRBJ2-5	ASSLNPLAVGDPQY
TRBV7-9	TRBJ1-2	ASSGAYGYT
TRBV11-3	TRBJ2-1	ASSPRQGNNEQF
TRBV19	TRBJ2-7	ASSIAGGGYEQY
TRBV4-1	TRBJ1-4	ASSQAAGLNEKLF
TRBV10-3	TRBJ2-7	AISTGLAGANYEQY
TRBV5-1	TRBJ2-7	ASSADQIYEQY
TRBV7-9	TRBJ1-5	ASSFDRNQPQH
TRBV7-9	TRBJ1-1	ASSLQGLGAF
TRBV11-1	-	ASSLASGGAEQY
TRBV7-3	TRBJ2-2	ASSPGGGDTGELF
TRBV6-1	TRBJ1-2	ASRPDRNYYGYT
TRBV5-6	TRBJ2-7	ASSTTGNYEQY
TRBV11-2	TRBJ1-2	ASSPGQGALYGYT
TRBV19	TRBJ1-1	ASRQGVMNTEAF
TRBV18	TRBJ1-2	ASSPGTGHYGYT
TRBV28	TRBJ1-2	ASSIDRSTWGYT
TRBV7-2	TRBJ2-7	ASSLELADSYEQY
TRBV2	TRBJ2-2	ASTKQGITGELF
TRBV12-5	TRBJ2-3	ASGFGTGGADTQY
TRBV9	TRBJ1-1	ASSPQPTNTEAF
TRBV19	TRBJ2-3	ASSIRRQNPATDTQY
TRBV6-5	TRBJ1-4	ASRTGTRSEKLF
TRBV2	TRBJ2-3	ASSGGWTFTDTQY
TRBV27	TRBJ2-4	ASTQGGGANSQY
TRBV27	TRBJ2-4	ASSLSWAARENSQY
TRBV5-1	TRBJ1-4	ASSATGSTNEKLF
TRBV9	TRBJ1-3	ASSRIQGVAGNTIY
TRBV29-1	TRBJ1-1	SAGVPEAF
TRBV6-4	TRBJ2-1	ASSDGTGGNEQF
TRBV7-2	TRBJ1-6	ASSLATSSPLH
TRBV2	TRBJ1-3	ASSLVGTAGNTIY
TRBV4-3	TRBJ2-7	ASSQDLRDEQY
TRBV28	TRBJ2-1	ASSWPGGGQGLNNEQF
TRBV27	TRBJ2-2	ASSLSGTGVRELF
TRBV6-6	TRBJ2-2	ASFKAEANTGELF
TRBV5-1	TRBJ1-6	ASSPSGDADSPLH
TRBV11-2	TRBJ2-7	ASSRTRESSYEQY